These 27 T cell receptor beta chains originate from one sample sequenced in a study of identical twins. TCRdb re-called the 5' RACE reads with MiXCR, one entry per CDR3 protein. The data show roughly 1,500,000 distinct CDR3 sequences, around 33% seen once. The sample taken for sequencing was cord blood. These TCRs come from a newborn girl in good health.

As regards this clonotype: One end of the junction is discordant with germline, which a read error may explain. The DNA for the CDR3 is TGTGCCAGCAGGGGCCCGGTACGGACAGGTAGAGATTCACCCCTCAACTTT. This gives the protein CASRGPVRTGRDSPLNF. The chain uses TRBV25-1 and TRBJ1-6; 7 bases are a match to TRBD1. CDR3 length equals 17 residues. CDR1 MGHDK and CDR2 SYGVNS come from the germline V gene.

This chain links TRBV20-1 with TRBJ1-2; 10 bases fit TRBD1. This CDR3 is built from 15 residues. J was trimmed by 2 bases and V by 3 bases; bases with no gene match: 6. The germline V gene encodes CDR1 DFQATT and CDR2 SNEGSKA (reference sequence). The CDR3 bases are TGCAGTGCTAGTTGGGACAGGGGAAAAAACTATGGCTACACCTTC. This codes for CSASWDRGKNYGYTF.

At least ten counts were recorded for this clonotype. The chain carries TRBV12-3 or TRBV12-4 and TRBJ2-7; tentative D call: TRBD1 (5 bases). Trimming pared 0 bases from V and 2 bases from J, leaving 8 bases between. This CDR3 has 14 residues. The CDR3 region is CASSLAVGPYEQYF. CDR3 DNA: TGTGCCAGCAGTTTAGCGGTGGGGCCCTACGAGCAGTACTTC.

The count of this clonotype is one. The junction differs from germline at one of its ends, possibly a read error. The genes are TRBV4-1 and TRBJ2-1; TRBD2 might be the D (6 bases). Per germline, CDR1 MGHRA and CDR2 YSYEKL. The CDR3 consists of 14 residues. The CDR3 DNA sequence: TGCGCCAGCAACCAAGCTGGAGGGAACAATGAGCAGTTCTTC. Its protein product is CASNQAGGNNEQFF.

The CDR3: CASSAGGLAYEQYF. In DNA, the CDR3 is TGTGCCAGCAGTGCTGGGGGACTAGCCTACGAGCAGTACTTC. The rearrangement links TRBV2 to TRBJ2-7; 8 bases are shared with TRBD2. With V trimmed by 4 bases and J by 2 bases, 4 bases remained unmatched. This CDR3 region has 14 residues. CDR1 SNHLY and CDR2 FYNNEI come from the germline V gene.

The CDR3 sequence: CSAGMSGRNTGELFF. The CDR3 bases are TGCAGTGCGGGAATGAGCGGGAGGAACACCGGGGAGCTGTTTTTT. The V and J genes are TRBV20-1 and TRBJ2-2; 8 bases agree with TRBD2. CDR1 and CDR2 from the germline V gene are DFQATT and SNEGSKA (reference sequence). The CDR3 length is 15 residues. Trimming cost V 6 bases and J 1 base; bases outside gene matches: 7.

There are a few counts of this clonotype. V usage is TRBV4-1 and J usage is TRBJ2-7; the D is unclear. In germline, CDR1 is MGHRA, CDR2 YSYEKL. The CDR3 runs to 15 residues. The V end lost 1 base, the J end lost 1 base, and 11 bases lay between the germline ends. The DNA for the CDR3 is TGCGCCAGCAGCCAAGCTTCAGCCCCTTCCTACGAGCAGTACTTC. Protein product: CASSQASAPSYEQYF.

The V call is TRBV29-1, the J call TRBJ1-3, with TRBD1 as a possible D gene (5 bases). Germline CDR1 reads SQVTM; CDR2 reads ANQGSEA. V was pared by 4 bases and J by 2 bases, with 9 bases between. CDR3 length: 13 residues. The CDR3, as DNA: TGCAGCGTTGCCTGGACACCTGGAAACACCATATATTTT. Encoded protein: CSVAWTPGNTIYF.

Comments on this clonotype: Germline is not matched at one junction end, which may reflect a read error. The chain couples TRBV7-2 to TRBJ2-1; D is uncertain. Germline V gives CDR1 SGHTA, CDR2 FQGNSA. This CDR3 contains 14 residues. CDR3 loop: CASRKSGTYDEQFF. CDR3 DNA: TGTGCCAGCAGAAAGTCCGGTACCTACGATGAGCAGTTCTTC.

The CDR3 nucleotides are TGCAGTGCTAGACCCCACGGCCCTAACTATGGCTACACCTTC. This codes for CSARPHGPNYGYTF. The chain is built from TRBV20-1 and TRBJ1-2, with D uncertain. V gave up 2 bases and J gave up 0 bases, with 10 bases separating them. The germline CDR1 and CDR2 sequences are DFQATT and SNEGSKA (reference sequence). The CDR3 runs to 14 residues.

This rearrangement joins TRBV6-1 to TRBJ2-7, with TRBD2 matching 11 bases. The last part of the DNA fits TRBJ2-5 better; the J call may be wrong. CDR3 size: 16 residues. CDR1 is MNHNS and CDR2 is SASEGT in the germline V gene. The CDR3 spells CASRRYSGRVQETQYF. As DNA, the CDR3 is TGTGCCAGCAGGAGATATAGCGGGAGGGTTCAAGAGACCCAGTACTTC.

Many counts were recorded for this clonotype. V is TRBV12-3 or TRBV12-4 and J is TRBJ1-4, with D tentatively TRBD1 (6 bases). Trimming stripped 5 bases from V and 0 bases from J, with 7 bases between. The CDR3 length is 14 residues. The CDR3 protein is CASSRQATNEKLFF. DNA for the CDR3: TGTGCCAGCAGTCGACAGGCAACTAATGAAAAACTGTTTTTT.

J is TRBJ2-3 and V is TRBV20-1; TRBD2 agrees at 8 bases. Germline CDR1 DFQATT, CDR2 SNEGSKA (reference sequence). The CDR3 runs to 14 residues. V shed 6 bases, J shed 1 base, and the junction held 6 bases outside the gene matches. CDR3 sequence reads: CSATRSGGTDTQYF. In DNA form, the CDR3 reads TGCAGTGCAACTCGTAGCGGGGGCACAGATACGCAGTATTTT.

This chain connects TRBV28 to TRBJ2-1; 11 bases agree with TRBD2. The ends lost 3 bases at V and 8 bases at J; junction bases unmatched: 18. This CDR3 comprises 19 residues. In germline, CDR1 is MDHEN, CDR2 SYDVKM. In nucleotides, the CDR3 is TGTGCCAGCAGTTTGAGGCTAGCGGGAGGCCCGAGACCTGGGGATGAGCAGTTCTTC. Its translation: CASSLRLAGGPRPGDEQFF.

This clonotype was found a few times. The rearrangement uses TRBV24-1 and TRBJ2-1; 9 nucleotides align to TRBD2. Germline V gene sequence: CDR1 KGHDR, CDR2 SFDVKD. This CDR3 spans 16 amino acids. V dropped 5 bases and J dropped 4; count of bases not matched to a gene: 8. CDR3 amino acids: CATSVPRGGQYNEQFF. The DNA of the CDR3 is TGTGCCACCAGTGTACCGCGGGGGGGCCAATACAATGAGCAGTTCTTC.

The chain carries TRBV7-9 and TRBJ1-5; no reliable D call. The CDR3 has 17 amino acids. Trimming pared 5 bases from V and 2 bases from J, leaving 19 bases between. CDR1 and CDR2 (germline): SEHNR, FQNEAQ (reference sequence). The CDR3 loop reads CASSPGRLGKGNQPQHF. CDR3 in DNA: TGTGCCAGCAGCCCTGGACGGTTGGGGAAGGGCAATCAGCCCCAGCATTTT.

The sample holds a few counts of this clonotype. The chain carries TRBV24-1 and TRBJ1-2; D is perhaps TRBD1 (5 bases). With 8 bases removed from V and 0 bases from J, the gap between germline ends came to 12 bases. CDR1 and CDR2 (germline): KGHDR, SFDVKD. CDR3 length: 14 amino acids. The chain's CDR3 is CATNRDGSNYGYTF. In nucleotides, the CDR3 is TGTGCCACCAATAGGGACGGATCTAACTATGGCTACACCTTC.

This clonotype has a handful of counts. V usage is TRBV12-3 or TRBV12-4 and J usage is TRBJ2-5; D is uncertain. The CDR3 loop spans 14 amino acids. V was pared by 3 bases and J by 2 bases, with 10 bases between. DNA of the CDR3: TGTGCCAGCAGTTTGACCTTAACTCAAGAGACCCAGTACTTC. It encodes CASSLTLTQETQYF.

V usage is TRBV7-9 and J usage is TRBJ1-1; no definite D call. Per the germline V gene, CDR1 is SEHNR and CDR2 is FQNEAQ (reference sequence). The V gene lost 5 bases and the J gene lost 1 base, with 20 bases spanning the gap. The CDR3 covers 17 residues. As DNA, the CDR3 is TGTGCCAGCAGCCCCTCCCGACATCCAAAGGGGAACACTGAAGCTTTCTTT. Amino acids: CASSPSRHPKGNTEAFF.

In this sample, this clonotype turned up a few times. The chain uses TRBV5-1 and TRBJ2-5; a weak D match, TRBD1 (5 bases). V shed 2 bases and J shed 0 bases, with 11 bases lying between them. The CDR3 spans 15 residues. CDR1 SGHRS and CDR2 YFSETQ come from the germline V gene. The DNA of the CDR3 is TGCGCCAGCAGCTTCATCCGACAGTACCAAGAGACCCAGTACTTC. Protein sequence: CASSFIRQYQETQYF.

The rearrangement links TRBV7-2 to TRBJ1-1; D remains unclear. Trimming left V 3 bases short and J 1 base short, with 9 bases between. Germline lookup yields CDR1 SGHTA and CDR2 FQGNSA. This CDR3 region has 14 residues. The CDR3 loop reads CASSLSWRNTEAFF. CDR3 DNA: TGTGCCAGCAGCTTGTCGTGGCGGAACACTGAAGCTTTCTTT.

This clonotype has more than one count but fewer than ten. The V call is TRBV5-1, the J call TRBJ2-5; D is perhaps TRBD2 (5 bases). Germline-derived CDR1 and CDR2 are SGHRS and YFSETQ. With 0 bases removed from V and 0 bases from J, the gap between germline ends came to 12 bases. The CDR3 is 16 residues long. CDR3 coding DNA: TGCGCCAGCAGCTTGGGTTACAAGAGGGACCAAGAGACCCAGTACTTC. It specifies CASSLGYKRDQETQYF.

The table lists this clonotype with a few counts. The V and J genes are TRBV20-1 and TRBJ2-1, with D possibly TRBD1 on 6 matching bases. This CDR3 spans 13 amino acids. CDR1 is DFQATT, CDR2 SNEGSKA, per germline (reference sequence). Trimming left V 4 bases short and J 2 bases short, with 9 bases between. The CDR3 sequence is CSAIRDTYNEQFF. CDR3 DNA sequence: TGCAGTGCTATTCGGGACACCTACAATGAGCAGTTCTTC.

This chain joins TRBV27 and TRBJ2-5; D call uncertain. Germline-derived CDR1 and CDR2 are MNHEY and SMNVEV (reference sequence). Trimming removed 1 base from V and 0 bases from J, with 9 bases in between. This CDR3 is 15 amino acids long. CDR3 residues: CASSLLADYQETQYF. The CDR3 DNA reads as TGTGCCAGCAGTTTATTAGCAGACTACCAAGAGACCCAGTACTTC.

The chain is built from TRBV12-3 or TRBV12-4 and TRBJ2-3, with 8 positions matching TRBD2. V trimming: 6 bases; J trimming: 2 bases; junction bases outside the gene matches: 4. The length of the CDR3 is 14 residues. This chain's CDR3 is CASRVAGFTDTQYF. CDR3 nucleotides: TGTGCCAGCAGGGTAGCGGGGTTCACAGATACGCAGTATTTT.

This clonotype was observed a handful of times. This CDR3 is CSATPGRERTEAFF. The CDR3 region has the DNA TGCAGTGCTACCCCGGGTAGGGAAAGGACTGAAGCTTTCTTT. The chain joins TRBV20-1 to TRBJ1-1; unclear D gene. Germline V lookup: CDR1 DFQATT, CDR2 SNEGSKA (reference sequence). The CDR3 is made up of 14 amino acids. V lost 4 bases to trimming and J lost 5 bases, with 17 bases between them.

The sample holds a few counts of this clonotype. V gene TRBV3-1 combines with J gene TRBJ2-5; TRBD1 or TRBD2 may be the D gene (5 bases each). Per the germline V gene, CDR1 is LGHDT and CDR2 is YNNKEL (reference sequence). The CDR3 loop spans 16 amino acids. Trimming shortened V by 6 bases and J by 4 bases, and 21 bases separated the two germline ends. CDR3 sequence reads: CASSTGQDWRGETQYF. The CDR3 DNA sequence: TGTGCCAGCAGTACAGGTCAGGACTGGAGAGGAGAGACCCAGTACTTC.